This entry describes one T cell receptor (beta chain). Its antigen specificity is not known. Base qualities were left out, and no much larger clone turns up one base away. The sample belongs to a study of blood T cell repertoires in COVID-19 (dated by TCRdb to about 2020). Looking at the study overall: Samples covering the acute and convalescent phases of COVID-19 were provided by collaborators in the United States, Italy and Spain. The prospective study material was composed of cDNA or gDNA derived from T cells, B-cell-depleted T cells, or PBMCs. The dataset comprised deeply sampled blood TCRbeta repertoires from subjects exposed to, actively infected with, or recovered from COVID-19. A freely available public database, intended as a resource for researchers studying the immune response to SARS-CoV-2, is where the repertoires were released. Samples came from the ongoing ImmuneRACE study (first 160 participants) plus 1,254 subjects from 6 global collaborators. A de-identified subject ID, COVID-19 status, age in years and sex were almost always included in the sample metadata. Where available, HLA class I and class II types were taken from metadata supplied by the sample provider and were not determined by assay-based typing.

TCRbeta CDR3 regions were amplified from genomic DNA by means of the immunoSEQ Assay, a bias-controlled multiplex PCR. The published analysis was carried out like this. Within the assay, amplification of reference gene primers was used to estimate how many nucleated cells each sample contained. To quantify the absolute abundance of each unique TCRbeta CDR3 rearrangement, sequence reads were collapsed and filtered. For each sample, productive Simpson clonality was calculated by taking the square root of Simpson's diversity index across productive rearrangements. Entries here come from immuneACCESS through TCRdb and include only in-frame sequences with V and J called. Some clones fail to appear in such tables; in the studies checked, an unresolved V gene covers under half of the shortfall, and the cause of the remainder is unknown. From that table come the V and J calls and clone size; the DNA was used to work out D and trimming. Here the sample has 150,000 to 200,000 clones; 87% occur a single time. The ten largest clones represent less than 6.5% of the sample.

Measured from the cysteine to the phenylalanine, the CDR3 is 14 residues long. The read is trimmed to its CDR3 DNA, 42 bases read in frame from base 1. V is pared back by 0 bases and J by 13 bases, with 19 bases lying between the germline termini. Collaborating institutions collected whole blood in K2EDTA tubes following their own protocols. For TCRbeta analysis, collaborators shipped samples in one of three forms: frozen whole blood, isolated PBMCs, or DNA extracted from either of those sample types. General conclusions and limits of the study: How much clinical and demographic metadata was included differed by source and by participant, and the metadata was provided uncurated.

This receptor was identified in a human donor in a cohort sampled during active COVID-19. This chain is built from TRBV6-7 and TRBJ2-7, with TRBD1 perhaps the D gene, on 6 matching bases. TRBV6-7 is identified as an open reading frame with a role that is uncertain. Sequencing was carried out using peripheral blood. This receptor carries the CDR3 CASSYSPTTNRAYF. The DNA sequence is given as TGTGCCAGCAGTTACTCGCCCACGACTAACAGGGCCTACTTC.